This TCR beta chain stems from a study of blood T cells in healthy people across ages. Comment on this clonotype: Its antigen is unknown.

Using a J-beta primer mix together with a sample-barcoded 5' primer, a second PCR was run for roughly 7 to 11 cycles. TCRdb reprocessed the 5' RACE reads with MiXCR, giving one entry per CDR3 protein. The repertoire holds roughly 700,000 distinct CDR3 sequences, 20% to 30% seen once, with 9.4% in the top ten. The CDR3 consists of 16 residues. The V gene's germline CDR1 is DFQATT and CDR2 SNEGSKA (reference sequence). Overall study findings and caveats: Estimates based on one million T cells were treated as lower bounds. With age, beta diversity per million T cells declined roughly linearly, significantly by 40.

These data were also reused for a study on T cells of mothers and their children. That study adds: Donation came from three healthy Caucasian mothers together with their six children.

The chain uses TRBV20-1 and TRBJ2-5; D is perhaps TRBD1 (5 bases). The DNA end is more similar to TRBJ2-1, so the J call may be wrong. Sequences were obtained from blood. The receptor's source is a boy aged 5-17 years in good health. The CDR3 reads CSARASGASQYNEQFF. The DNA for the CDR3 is TGCAGTGCTAGAGCAAGTGGGGCCTCACAATACAATGAGCAGTTCTTC.